The present entry profiles one T cell receptor beta chain with its context. RNA was extracted with the RNeasy kit, and a quantity of roughly 0.5 to 1 ug was reverse transcribed using random hexamers. Amplification of TCR beta CDR3 across 54 Vbeta and 13 Jbeta was performed with immunoSEQ multiplex PCR. Each CDR3 protein gets one entry after TCRdb re-called the immunoSEQ multiplex PCR reads with MiXCR. Of 95,000 to 150,000 distinct CDR3 sequences in the sample, about 92% were seen once. The sample belongs to a study of CD8 T cells in Susac syndrome. The CDR3 runs to 15 residues. V was pared by 0 bases and J by 4 bases, with 15 bases between. Germline lookup yields CDR1 SQVTM and CDR2 ANQGSEA. From blood CD8+ and CD4+ T cells, TCR beta sequences were generated. FACS enriched CD8+ TEMRA cells, while bulk CD8+ and CD4+ were negatively isolated.

The chain links TRBV29-1 to TRBJ1-2; maybe TRBD1 (5 bases). The receptor was isolated from a human donor with multiple sclerosis. The sample comprised CD8+ T cells from PBMCs. CDR3 coding DNA: TGCAGCGTTGAAGACGGTTCCAGGGATAGCTATGGCTACACCTTC. Protein product: CSVEDGSRDSYGYTF.